The clone carrying this TCR beta chain has a single count. What it binds is unknown. For each subset, genomic DNA was distributed in equal portions over several immunoSEQ plates. Repertoires were generated with immunoSEQ multiplex PCR, while TCRdb's copy carries only in-frame clones and drops some. The table shows 2.3 million or so clones, with over 90% occurring only once. Germline V gene lookup returns CDR1 SEHNR and CDR2 FQNEAQ (reference sequence). The V end lost 4 bases, the J end lost 0 bases, and 7 bases lay between the germline ends. The CDR3 sequence is 15 residues long. The source of the sample is a study of shared clonotypes between healthy human individuals. Points from the study as a whole: Relative to clonotypes present in all four donors, those not shared had lower generation probabilities. In having few donors, the study represented limited genetic and exposure-history diversity.

The specimen sequenced was naive CD4+ T cells from PBMCs. Stated subset: CD45RA+ positively selected. The origin of this receptor is a man aged 18 to 29 in good health. Some clones in this sample may be carry-over from other donors' samples. The chain combines TRBV7-9 with TRBJ2-6; D is unclear. The CDR3 reads CASSYLRSGANVLTF. CDR3 coding DNA: TGTGCCAGCAGCTACCTCCGCTCTGGGGCCAACGTCCTGACTTTC.